This T cell receptor beta chain was profiled in a study of T cells in Graves' hyperthyroidism and ophthalmopathy. Ten or more counts support this clonotype. Amplified regions were TCR beta CDR3 sequences from RNA transcripts. A first-round RT-PCR of the TCR CDR3 used the HTBI primer set. TCRdb independently ran MiXCR on the multiplex PCR reads; one entry per CDR3 protein. Seen here are hundreds of thousands of distinct CDR3 sequences, around 14% observed once, and the top ten hold just under 8%. The CDR3 has 16 amino acids. Per the germline V gene, CDR1 is MNHEY and CDR2 is SVGAGI. Trimming left V 0 bases short and J 2 bases short, with 13 bases between.

Sequencing input: blood. The chain is built from TRBV6-5 and TRBJ1-2; D gene unclear. The TCR comes from a woman between 18 and 29 years old with Graves' hyperthyroidism. The CDR3 coding sequence is TGTGCCAGCAGTTACTCGGTGAGGGCGGAGAACTATGGCTACACCTTC. Amino acid sequence: CASSYSVRAENYGYTF.